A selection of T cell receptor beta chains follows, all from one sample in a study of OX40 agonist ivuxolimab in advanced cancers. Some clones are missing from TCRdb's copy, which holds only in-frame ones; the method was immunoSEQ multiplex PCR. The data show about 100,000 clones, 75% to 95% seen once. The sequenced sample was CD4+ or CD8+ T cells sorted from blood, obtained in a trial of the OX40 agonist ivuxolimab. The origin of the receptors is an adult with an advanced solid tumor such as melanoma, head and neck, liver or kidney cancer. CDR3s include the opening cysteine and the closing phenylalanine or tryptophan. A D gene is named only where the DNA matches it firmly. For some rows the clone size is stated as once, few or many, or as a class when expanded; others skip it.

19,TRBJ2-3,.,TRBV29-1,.,CSVADKGRAWRGHTDTQYF,TGCAGCGTCGCGGACAAGGGACGAGCTTGGCGAGGTCACACAGATACGCAGTATTTT
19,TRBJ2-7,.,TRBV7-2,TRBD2,CASSHKGRSSSGPSYEQYF,TGTGCCAGCAGCCACAAGGGCAGGTCTTCTAGCGGGCCGTCCTACGAGCAGTACTTC
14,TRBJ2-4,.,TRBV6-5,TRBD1,CASSPQGAGNIQYF,TGTGCCAGCAGTCCGCAGGGGGCCGGGAACATTCAGTACTTC
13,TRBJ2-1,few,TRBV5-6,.,CASSFGANNEQFF,TGTGCCAGCAGCTTTGGAGCGAACAATGAGCAGTTCTTC
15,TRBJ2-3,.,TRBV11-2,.,CASSFAGTSTDTQYF,TGTGCCAGCAGCTTCGCCGGGACTAGCACAGATACGCAGTATTTT
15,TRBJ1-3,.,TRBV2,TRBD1,CASSAPGGPGNTIYF,TGTGCCAGCAGTGCCCCAGGGGGCCCTGGAAACACCATATATTTT
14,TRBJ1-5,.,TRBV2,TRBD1,CASGDSYSNQPQHF,TGTGCCAGCGGGGACAGCTATAGCAATCAGCCCCAGCATTTT
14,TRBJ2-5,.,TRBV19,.,CASSIAWGQETQYF,TGTGCCAGTAGTATAGCCTGGGGACAAGAGACCCAGTACTTC
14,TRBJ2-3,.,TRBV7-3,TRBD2,CASSWTSGDPGQYF,TGTGCCAGCAGCTGGACTAGCGGGGATCCAGGGCAGTATTTT
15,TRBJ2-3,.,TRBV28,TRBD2,CASSFSSGATDTQYF,TGTGCCAGCAGTTTCTCTAGCGGCGCCACAGATACGCAGTATTTT
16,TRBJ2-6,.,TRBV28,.,CASIRGGGSGANVLTF,TGTGCCAGCATAAGGGGAGGGGGCTCTGGGGCCAACGTCCTGACTTTC
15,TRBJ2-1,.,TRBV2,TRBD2,CASSVNAGAGNEQFF,TGTGCCAGCAGTGTGAATGCGGGAGCGGGGAATGAGCAGTTCTTC
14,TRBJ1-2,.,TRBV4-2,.,CASSQVTANYGYTF,TGTGCCAGCAGCCAAGTTACAGCTAACTATGGCTACACCTTC
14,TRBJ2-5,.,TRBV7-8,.,CASSFTGLKETQYF,TGTGCCAGCAGCTTCACCGGGTTAAAAGAGACCCAGTACTTC
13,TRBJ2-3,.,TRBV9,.,CASSVGRTDTQYF,TGTGCCAGCAGCGTCGGCCGCACAGATACGCAGTATTTT
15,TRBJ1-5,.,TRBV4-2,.,CASSRRRDSNQPQHF,TGTGCCAGCAGCAGAAGGAGAGATAGCAATCAGCCCCAGCATTTT
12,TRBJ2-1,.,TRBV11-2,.,CASSLRLYEQFF,TGTGCCAGCAGTCTTAGACTCTATGAGCAGTTCTTC
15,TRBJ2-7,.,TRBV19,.,CASSRDHRMTYEQYF,TGTGCCAGTAGTAGGGATCACAGAATGACCTACGAGCAGTACTTC
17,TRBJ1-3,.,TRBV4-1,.,CASSQDSDSYSGNTIYF,TGCGCCAGCAGCCAAGATTCCGACAGCTACTCTGGAAACACCATATATTTT
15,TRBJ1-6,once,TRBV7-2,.,CASSLLPVSDSPLHF,TGTGCCAGCAGCTTACTACCAGTATCTGATTCACCCCTCCACTTT
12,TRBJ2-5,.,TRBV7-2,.,CASSPRGETQYF,TGTGCCAGCAGCCCCCGGGGGGAGACCCAGTACTTC
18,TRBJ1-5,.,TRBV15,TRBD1,CATSRSRQGAGPYQPQHF,TGTGCCACCAGCAGATCTAGACAGGGGGCAGGTCCCTATCAGCCCCAGCATTTT
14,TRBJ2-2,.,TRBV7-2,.,CASSLQRSVGELFF,TGTGCCAGCAGCTTACAGCGGTCCGTCGGGGAGCTGTTTTTT
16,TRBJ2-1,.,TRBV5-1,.,CASSLALGPSYNEQFF,TGCGCCAGCAGCTTGGCCCTAGGGCCCTCCTACAATGAGCAGTTCTTC
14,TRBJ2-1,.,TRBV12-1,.,CASSFESPPGEQFF,TGTGCCAGCAGCTTTGAATCTCCGCCGGGGGAGCAGTTCTTC
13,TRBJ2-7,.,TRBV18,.,CASSRAGSYEQYF,TGTGCCAGCTCACGGGCAGGTTCCTACGAGCAGTACTTC
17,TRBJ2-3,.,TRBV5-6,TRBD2,CASSFFQREIGADTQYF,TGTGCCAGCAGCTTTTTCCAGCGGGAGATAGGGGCAGATACGCAGTATTTT
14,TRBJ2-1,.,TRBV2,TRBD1,CASRETGSYNEQFF,TGTGCCAGCAGAGAGACAGGGTCCTACAATGAGCAGTTCTTC
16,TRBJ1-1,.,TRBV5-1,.,CASSPPGGAMVTEAFF,TGCGCCAGCAGCCCCCCTGGGGGGGCTATGGTCACTGAAGCTTTCTTT
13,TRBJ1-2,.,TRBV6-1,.,CASSDLGAGGYTF,TGTGCCAGCAGTGATTTGGGGGCTGGTGGCTACACCTTC
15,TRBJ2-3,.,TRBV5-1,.,CASSLEAMRADTQYF,TGCGCCAGCAGCTTGGAGGCTATGAGGGCAGATACGCAGTATTTT
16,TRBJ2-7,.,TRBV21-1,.,CASSKGGAGPRSEQYF,TGTGCCAGCAGCAAAGGGGGTGCGGGCCCTAGATCCGAGCAGTACTTC
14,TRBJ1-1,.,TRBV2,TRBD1,CASRTDRGLTEAFF,TGTGCCAGCAGGACGGACAGGGGGCTCACTGAAGCTTTCTTT
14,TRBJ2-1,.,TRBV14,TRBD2,CASSPGLAYNEQFF,TGTGCCAGCAGCCCAGGACTAGCGTACAATGAGCAGTTCTTC
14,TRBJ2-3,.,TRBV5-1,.,CASSLGGITDTQYF,TGCGCCAGCAGCTTGGGGGGGATCACAGATACGCAGTATTTT
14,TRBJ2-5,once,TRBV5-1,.,CASSFRGQQETQYF,TGCGCCAGCAGCTTTAGGGGTCAGCAAGAGACCCAGTACTTC
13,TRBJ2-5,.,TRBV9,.,CASSGGVKETQYF,TGTGCCAGCAGCGGAGGGGTAAAAGAGACCCAGTACTTC
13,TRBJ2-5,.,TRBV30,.,CAWSVLSEETQYF,TGTGCCTGGAGTGTATTGAGCGAAGAGACCCAGTACTTC
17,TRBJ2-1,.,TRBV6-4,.,CASSDSPVGWDYNEQFF,TGTGCCAGCAGTGACTCCCCAGTTGGGTGGGACTACAATGAGCAGTTCTTC
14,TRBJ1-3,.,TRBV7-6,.,CASSGGGSGNTIYF,TGTGCCAGCAGCGGGGGGGGCTCTGGAAACACCATATATTTT
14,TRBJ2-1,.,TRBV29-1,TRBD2,CSLGTSGRNNEQFF,TGCAGCCTTGGGACTAGCGGGAGAAACAATGAGCAGTTCTTC
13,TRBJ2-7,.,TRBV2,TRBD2,CASSASGVGEQYF,TGTGCCAGCAGTGCTAGCGGGGTTGGCGAGCAGTACTTC
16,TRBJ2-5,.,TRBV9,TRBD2,CASSPAASGGQETQYF,TGTGCCAGCAGCCCCGCGGCTAGCGGGGGACAAGAGACCCAGTACTTC
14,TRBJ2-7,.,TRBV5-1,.,CASSPGLATYEQYF,TGCGCCAGCAGCCCCGGTCTGGCAACCTACGAGCAGTACTTC
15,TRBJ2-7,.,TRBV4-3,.,CASSRRLESHYEQYF,TGCGCCAGCAGCCGTAGACTAGAATCCCACTACGAGCAGTACTTC
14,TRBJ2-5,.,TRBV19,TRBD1,CASSEGTVQETQYF,TGTGCCAGTAGTGAAGGGACAGTACAAGAGACCCAGTACTTC
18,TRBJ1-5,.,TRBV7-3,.,CASTPSPAGSGRDQPQHF,TGTGCCAGCACCCCTTCGCCGGCAGGCTCGGGACGGGATCAGCCCCAGCATTTT
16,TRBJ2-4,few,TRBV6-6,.,CASSYFSLASKNIQYF,TGTGCCAGCAGTTACTTCTCTTTAGCGTCCAAAAACATTCAGTACTTC
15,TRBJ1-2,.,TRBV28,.,CASSLESAGSYGYTF,TGTGCCAGCAGTTTAGAATCTGCAGGGAGCTATGGCTACACCTTC
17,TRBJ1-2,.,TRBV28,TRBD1,CASSLTGQGMTIYGYTF,TGTGCCAGCAGTTTAACAGGACAGGGAATGACTATCTATGGCTACACCTTC
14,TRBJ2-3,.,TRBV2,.,CASSLTRSTDTQYF,TGTGCCAGCAGTTTGACAAGAAGCACAGATACGCAGTATTTT